Detailed here is one T cell receptor (beta chain). No antigen is known for it. This sample stems from a study of shared clonotypes between healthy human individuals. General study results and limits: The researchers took only blood, and tissue repertoires probably look different.

Trimming cost V 0 bases and J 3 bases; bases outside gene matches: 6. The germline CDR1 and CDR2 sequences are SGHVS and FNYEAQ. The CDR3 loop spans 17 amino acids. Assay used: immunoSEQ multiplex PCR; TCRdb lists only in-frame clones, some missing. The data contain nearly 1 million clones, about three quarters of them singletons. Sequenced: memory CD4+ T cells sorted from blood. Subset noted: CD45RA-negative fraction. The chain is built from TRBV7-6 and TRBJ2-1; 9 nucleotides line up with TRBD2. The clonotype was recovered from a man aged 18-30 years in good health. The CDR3 here is CASSLAPSAGGYNEQFF. CDR3 coding DNA: TGTGCCAGCAGCTTAGCCCCCTCAGCGGGAGGCTACAATGAGCAGTTCTTC.